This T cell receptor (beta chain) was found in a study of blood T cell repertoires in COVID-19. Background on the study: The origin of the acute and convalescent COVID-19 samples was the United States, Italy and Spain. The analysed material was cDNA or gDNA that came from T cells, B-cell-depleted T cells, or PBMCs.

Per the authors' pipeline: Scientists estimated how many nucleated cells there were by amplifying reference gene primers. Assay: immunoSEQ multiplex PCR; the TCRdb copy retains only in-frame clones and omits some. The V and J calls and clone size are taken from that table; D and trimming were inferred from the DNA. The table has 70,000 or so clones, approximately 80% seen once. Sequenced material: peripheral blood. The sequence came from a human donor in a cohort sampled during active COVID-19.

The CDR3 DNA is TGTGCCAGCAAATTAGCCGGCTCCTACGAGCAGTACTTC. Protein sequence: CASKLAGSYEQYF. The rearrangement joins TRBV13 to TRBJ2-7; D not resolved. V was cut by 7 bases and J by 0 bases, with 10 bases left in between. The CDR3 loop spans 13 amino acids. Germline CDR1 and CDR2: PRHDT and FYEKMQ (reference sequence).